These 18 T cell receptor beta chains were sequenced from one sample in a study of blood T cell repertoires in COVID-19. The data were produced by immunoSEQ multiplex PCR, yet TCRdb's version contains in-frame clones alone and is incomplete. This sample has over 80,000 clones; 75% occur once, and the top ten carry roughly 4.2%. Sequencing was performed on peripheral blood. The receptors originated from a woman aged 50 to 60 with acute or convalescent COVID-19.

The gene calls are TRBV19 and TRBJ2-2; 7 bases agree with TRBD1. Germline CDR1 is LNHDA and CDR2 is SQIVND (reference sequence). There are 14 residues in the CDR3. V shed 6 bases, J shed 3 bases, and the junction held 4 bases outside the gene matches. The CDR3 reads CASRATGHTGELFF. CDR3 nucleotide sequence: TGTGCCAGTAGGGCGACAGGGCACACCGGGGAGCTGTTTTTT.

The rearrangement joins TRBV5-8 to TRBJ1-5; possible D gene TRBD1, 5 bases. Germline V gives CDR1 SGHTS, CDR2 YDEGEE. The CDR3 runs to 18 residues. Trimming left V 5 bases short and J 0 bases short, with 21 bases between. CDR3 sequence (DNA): TGTGCCAGCAGGCGACAGATTACCTACTCACATAGCAATCAGCCCCAGCATTTT. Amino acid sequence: CASRRQITYSHSNQPQHF.

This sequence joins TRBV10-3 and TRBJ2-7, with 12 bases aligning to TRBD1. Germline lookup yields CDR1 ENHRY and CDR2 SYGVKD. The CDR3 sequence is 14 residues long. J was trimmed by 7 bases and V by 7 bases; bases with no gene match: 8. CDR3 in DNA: TGTGCCATCACTCCGGGACAGGGGGCCTGGGAGCAGTACTTC. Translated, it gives CAITPGQGAWEQYF.

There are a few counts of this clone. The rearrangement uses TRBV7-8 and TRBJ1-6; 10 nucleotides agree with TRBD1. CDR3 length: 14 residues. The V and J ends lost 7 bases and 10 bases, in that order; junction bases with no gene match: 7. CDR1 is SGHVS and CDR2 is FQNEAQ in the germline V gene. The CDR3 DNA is TGTGCCAGCACATCGGGACAGGGGAACTCACCCCTCCACTTT. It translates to CASTSGQGNSPLHF.

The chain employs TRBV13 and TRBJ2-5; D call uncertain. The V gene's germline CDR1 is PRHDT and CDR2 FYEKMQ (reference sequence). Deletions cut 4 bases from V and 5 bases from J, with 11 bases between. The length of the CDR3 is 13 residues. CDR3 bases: TGTGCCAGCAGCTCTTCTCGAGAGGAGACCCAGTACTTC. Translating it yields CASSSSREETQYF.

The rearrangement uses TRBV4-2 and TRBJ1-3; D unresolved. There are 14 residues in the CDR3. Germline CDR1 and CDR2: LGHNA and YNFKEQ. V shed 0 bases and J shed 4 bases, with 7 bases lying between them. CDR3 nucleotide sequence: TGTGCCAGCAGCCAAGATCCTGTGGGAAACACCATATATTTT. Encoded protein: CASSQDPVGNTIYF.

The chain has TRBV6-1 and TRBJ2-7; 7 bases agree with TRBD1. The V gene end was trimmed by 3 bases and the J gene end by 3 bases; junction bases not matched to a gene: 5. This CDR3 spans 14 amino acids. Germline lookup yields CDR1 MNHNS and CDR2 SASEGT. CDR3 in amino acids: CASSDVDRDYEQYF. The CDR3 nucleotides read TGTGCCAGCAGTGACGTCGACAGGGACTACGAGCAGTACTTC.

CDR3 sequence: CASSLARPQDTQYF. In DNA, the CDR3 is TGTGCCAGCAGTTTGGCTAGACCCCAGGATACGCAGTATTTT. V gene TRBV27 combines with J gene TRBJ2-3; unclear D gene. Germline V CDR1 and CDR2: MNHEY, SMNVEV (reference sequence). Trimming cost V 3 bases and J 6 bases, with 13 bases left between them. The CDR3 spans 14 residues.

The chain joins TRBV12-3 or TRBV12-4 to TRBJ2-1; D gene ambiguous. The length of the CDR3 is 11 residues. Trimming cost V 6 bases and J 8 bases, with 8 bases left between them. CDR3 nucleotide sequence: TGTGCCAGCAGCCCTAAAGATGAGCAGTTCTTC. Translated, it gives CASSPKDEQFF.

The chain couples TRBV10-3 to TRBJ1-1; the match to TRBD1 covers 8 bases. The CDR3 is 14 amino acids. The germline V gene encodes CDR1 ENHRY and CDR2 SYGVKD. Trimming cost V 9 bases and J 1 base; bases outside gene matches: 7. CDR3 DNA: TGTGCCATTACGCAGGGGGCCGAGAACACTGAAGCTTTCTTT. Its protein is CAITQGAENTEAFF.

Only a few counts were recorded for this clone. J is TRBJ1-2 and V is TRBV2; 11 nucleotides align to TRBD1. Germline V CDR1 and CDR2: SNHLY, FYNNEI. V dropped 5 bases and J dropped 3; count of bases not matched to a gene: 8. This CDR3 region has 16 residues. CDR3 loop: CASSSKRTGGDYGYTF. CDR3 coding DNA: TGTGCCAGCAGTTCAAAGAGGACAGGGGGCGACTATGGCTACACCTTC.

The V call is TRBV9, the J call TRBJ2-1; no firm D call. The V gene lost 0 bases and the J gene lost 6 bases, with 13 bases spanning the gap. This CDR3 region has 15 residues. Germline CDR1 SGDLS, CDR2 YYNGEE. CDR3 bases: TGTGCCAGCAGCGTAGGAACGACCCTAGGCAATGAGCAGTTCTTC. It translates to CASSVGTTLGNEQFF.

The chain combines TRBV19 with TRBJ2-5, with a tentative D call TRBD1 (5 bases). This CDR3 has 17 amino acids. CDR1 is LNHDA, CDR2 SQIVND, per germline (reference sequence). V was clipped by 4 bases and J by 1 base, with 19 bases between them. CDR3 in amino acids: CASSRGLVRVGQETQYF. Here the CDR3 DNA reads TGTGCCAGTAGTAGGGGCCTTGTTAGAGTGGGCCAAGAGACCCAGTACTTC.

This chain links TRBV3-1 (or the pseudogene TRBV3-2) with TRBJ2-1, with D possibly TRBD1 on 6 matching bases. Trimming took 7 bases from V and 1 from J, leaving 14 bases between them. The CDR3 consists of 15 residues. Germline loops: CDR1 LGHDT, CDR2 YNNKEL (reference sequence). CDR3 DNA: TGTGCCAGCACTGCACAGGGCCCTTCCTACAATGAGCAGTTCTTC. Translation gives CASTAQGPSYNEQFF.

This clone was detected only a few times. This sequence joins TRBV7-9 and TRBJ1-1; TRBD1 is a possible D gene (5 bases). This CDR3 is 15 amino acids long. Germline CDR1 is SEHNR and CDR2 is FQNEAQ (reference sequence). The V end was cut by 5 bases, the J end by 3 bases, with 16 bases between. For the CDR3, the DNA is TGTGCCAGCAGCCTCCCTCGGGGGGGAGACACTGAAGCTTTCTTT. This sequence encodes CASSLPRGGDTEAFF. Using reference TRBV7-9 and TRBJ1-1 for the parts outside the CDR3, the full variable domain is DTGVSQNPRHKITKRGQNVTFRCDPISEHNRLYWYRQTLGQGPEFLTYFQNEAQLEKSRLLSDRFSAERPKGSFSTLEIQRTEQGDSAMYLCASSLPRGGDTEAFFGQGTRLTVV.

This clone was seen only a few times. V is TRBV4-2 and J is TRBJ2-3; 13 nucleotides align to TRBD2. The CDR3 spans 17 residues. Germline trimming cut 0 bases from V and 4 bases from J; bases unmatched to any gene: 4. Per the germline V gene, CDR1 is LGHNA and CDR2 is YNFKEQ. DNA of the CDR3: TGTGCCAGCAGCCAAGATCCAACTAGCGGGGGGGCAGATACGCAGTATTTT. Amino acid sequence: CASSQDPTSGGADTQYF.

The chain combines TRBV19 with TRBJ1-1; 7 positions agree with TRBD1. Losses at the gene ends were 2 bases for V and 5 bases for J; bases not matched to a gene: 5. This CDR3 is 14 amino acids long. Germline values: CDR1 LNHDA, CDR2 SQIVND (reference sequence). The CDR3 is CASSIRGRGTEAFF. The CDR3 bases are TGTGCCAGTAGTATAAGGGGGCGCGGGACTGAAGCTTTCTTT.

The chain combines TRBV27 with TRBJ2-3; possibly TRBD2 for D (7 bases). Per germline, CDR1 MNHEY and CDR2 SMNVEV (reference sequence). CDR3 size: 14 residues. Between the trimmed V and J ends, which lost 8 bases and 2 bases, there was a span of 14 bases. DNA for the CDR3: TGTGCCAGCGGCGGGGGCTACTCCACAGATACGCAGTATTTT. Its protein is CASGGGYSTDTQYF.